A single sample is the source of the 14 T cell receptor beta chains below, sequenced in a study of blood T cell repertoires in COVID-19. Sequencing used immunoSEQ multiplex PCR; TCRdb keeps in-frame clones, though not all of them. The table records hundreds of thousands of clones, approximately 91% of them present only once. Sequenced: peripheral blood. The receptor source for this set is a man aged 60-69 years who had recovered from COVID-19.

The chain is built from TRBV18 and TRBJ2-1; 12 bases are shared with TRBD2. This CDR3 contains 16 residues. Losses at the gene ends were 0 bases for V and 7 bases for J; bases not matched to a gene: 4. Germline V gene sequence: CDR1 KGHSH, CDR2 LQKENI. CDR3 DNA: TGTGCCAGCTCACCACCGTTTGGACTAGCGGGAAATGAGCAGTTCTTC. It is translated as CASSPPFGLAGNEQFF.

Concerning this clone: Other DNA sequences of this sample code for an identical CDR3. The chain has TRBV7-2 and TRBJ2-7; 12 nucleotides agree with TRBD2. The CDR3 contains 15 residues. The J segment lost 4 bases and the V segment lost 5 bases, leaving 6 bases of the junction unmatched. Per the germline V gene, CDR1 is SGHTA and CDR2 is FQGNSA. In DNA, the CDR3 is TGTGCCAGCAGCCCCCGGACTAGCGGGGTGTACGAGCAGTACTTC. Its protein product is CASSPRTSGVYEQYF. The full variable domain, in which reference TRBV7-2 and TRBJ2-7 provide the parts outside the CDR3, is GAGVSQSPSNKVTEKGKDVELRCDPISGHTALYWYRQSLGQGLEFLIYFQGNSAPDKSGLPSDRFSAERTGGSVSTLTIQRTQQEDSAVYLCASSPRTSGVYEQYFGPGTRLTVT.

The J gene is TRBJ2-7, the V gene TRBV27; no clear D gene. V shed 4 bases and J shed 2 bases, with 15 bases lying between them. Germline CDR1 reads MNHEY; CDR2 reads SMNVEV (reference sequence). This CDR3 contains 15 residues. The CDR3 DNA reads as TGTGCCAGCAGTTACCGTCGGATCGGAGCCTACGAGCAGTACTTC. Translation: CASSYRRIGAYEQYF.

The chain employs TRBV10-3 and TRBJ1-5, with D tentatively TRBD1 (5 bases). V gave up 5 bases and J gave up 6 bases, with 11 bases separating them. Germline V gene sequence: CDR1 ENHRY, CDR2 SYGVKD. There are 13 residues in the CDR3. The DNA for the CDR3 is TGTGCCATCAGTCCAGGGTTAGGTCAGCCCCAGCATTTT. As protein: CAISPGLGQPQHF.

The rearrangement joins TRBV6-6 to TRBJ2-7, with TRBD1 identical over 7 bases. The CDR3 spans 15 residues. J was trimmed by 3 bases and V by 5 bases; bases with no gene match: 10. Germline V gene sequence: CDR1 MNHNY, CDR2 SVGAGI (reference sequence). This CDR3 reads CASSPGTAGSYEQYF. In nucleotides, the CDR3 is TGTGCCAGCAGTCCCGGGACAGCAGGGAGCTACGAGCAGTACTTC.

The chain joins TRBV19 to TRBJ1-2, with D hard to call. The CDR3 has 15 residues. V was trimmed by 1 base and J by 5 bases, leaving 14 bases between them. Germline-derived CDR1 and CDR2 are LNHDA and SQIVND (reference sequence). The CDR3, as DNA: TGTGCCAGTAGTATAGTCCCCGCGAAGAGTTATGGCTACACCTTC. This encodes CASSIVPAKSYGYTF. Together with reference TRBV19 and TRBJ1-2, the CDR3 gives the full variable domain: DGGITQSPKYLFRKEGQNVTLSCEQNLNHDAMYWYRQDPGQGLRLIYYSQIVNDFQKGDIAEGYSVSREKKESFPLTVTSAQKNPTAFYLCASSIVPAKSYGYTFGSGTRLTVV.

The chain recombines TRBV11-2 with TRBJ2-3; 12 bases are shared with TRBD2. The V gene end was trimmed by 1 base and the J gene end by 3 bases; junction bases not matched to a gene: 8. The CDR3 has 18 amino acids. The germline V gene has CDR1 SGHAT and CDR2 FQNNGV. The CDR3 here is CASSLGLAGGPVTDTQYF. CDR3 DNA: TGTGCCAGCAGCTTAGGGCTAGCGGGGGGGCCCGTGACAGATACGCAGTATTTT.

The chain combines TRBV5-1 with TRBJ2-3, with TRBD2 matching over 9 bases. The CDR3 totals 16 residues. J gave up 2 bases and V 4 bases, and 8 bases lay outside the gene matches. Per the germline V gene, CDR1 is SGHRS and CDR2 is YFSETQ. CDR3 nucleotide sequence: TGCGCCAGCAGCCCAGGACTAGCGACACTCACAGATACGCAGTATTTT. It yields the protein CASSPGLATLTDTQYF.

The chain carries TRBV5-1 and TRBJ2-5; a weak D match, TRBD1 (5 bases). The CDR3 is 14 residues long. Trimming took 2 bases from V and 1 from J, leaving 9 bases between them. Germline V gene lookup returns CDR1 SGHRS and CDR2 YFSETQ. CDR3: CASSFSTAQETQYF. DNA of the CDR3: TGCGCCAGCAGCTTCTCGACAGCCCAAGAGACCCAGTACTTC.

This sequence joins TRBV6-5 and TRBJ2-3, with a possible D match to TRBD2 (5 bases). The CDR3 loop spans 14 amino acids. CDR1 and CDR2 from the germline V gene are MNHEY and SVGAGI. Trimming cost V 5 bases and J 1 base, with 10 bases left between them. In DNA, the CDR3 is TGTGCCAGCAGTCCCGGACTCCGCACAGATACGCAGTATTTT. Its protein is CASSPGLRTDTQYF.

This chain connects TRBV7-2 to TRBJ1-2, with unresolved D. There are 13 residues in the CDR3. V lost 5 bases and J lost 2, with 9 bases in between. CDR1 is SGHTA and CDR2 is FQGNSA in the germline V gene. The CDR3 region is CASSPPGNYGYTF. In DNA form, the CDR3 reads TGTGCCAGCAGCCCCCCCGGGAACTATGGCTACACCTTC.

The rearrangement joins TRBV2 to TRBJ1-2; D not resolved. Germline loops: CDR1 SNHLY, CDR2 FYNNEI. The CDR3 has 11 residues. Trimming left V 6 bases short and J 7 bases short, with 9 bases between. In nucleotides, the CDR3 is TGTGCCAGCAGCCAGGAAATTGGCTACACCTTC. Translating it yields CASSQEIGYTF.

The J gene is TRBJ1-3, the V gene TRBV11-2, with D possibly matching TRBD1 (6 bases). Germline V gives CDR1 SGHAT, CDR2 FQNNGV. The V end lost 1 base, the J end lost 0 bases, and 16 bases lay between the germline ends. This CDR3 has 18 residues. CDR3 sequence reads: CASSLGPTTGYSGNTIYF. CDR3 coding DNA: TGTGCCAGCAGCTTAGGACCAACGACAGGCTACTCTGGAAACACCATATATTTT.

The V call is TRBV6-5, the J call TRBJ1-5; TRBD1 is a possible D gene (6 bases). From germline, CDR1 is MNHEY and CDR2 SVGAGI. The CDR3 length is 13 residues. Trimming took off 5 bases at V and 4 bases at J, with 9 bases between the two ends. CDR3 bases: TGTGCCAGCAGTATTAGGGGGAATCAGCCCCAGCATTTT. Amino acids: CASSIRGNQPQHF.